This section outlines one TCR beta chain sequence together with its context. Antigen unknown. The CDR3 has 13 residues. Germline CDR1 and CDR2: MNHNS and SASEGT. The V and J ends lost 3 bases and 4 bases respectively, with 9 bases between them. The data derive from a study of identical twins. Study-level results: Clonotypes of the beta chain that were abundant in cord blood carried fewer insertions (memory repertoires showed none). Within beta out-of-frame sequences, the excess sharing observed between twins was weaker. Zero-insertion results could be subject to partial confounding by invariant MAIT and iNKT cells. For out-of-frame alpha sequences shared by twins, low generation probability was in excess.

TCRdb ran MiXCR on the 5' RACE reads and lists one entry per CDR3 protein. The data hold under 300,000 distinct CDR3 sequences, with roughly 13% observed a single time. The TCR was taken from a woman in her late teens or twenties in good health. The genes are TRBV6-1 and TRBJ1-2; D is uncertain. The sample comprised memory (CD45RO+) T cells sorted from blood. CDR3 nucleotides: TGTGCCAGCAGTGACAGCAGCATCTATGGCTACACCTTC. It specifies CASSDSSIYGYTF.